This is a list of T cell receptor beta chains from one sample in a study of shared clonotypes between healthy human individuals. Method: immunoSEQ multiplex PCR; TCRdb's copy keeps in-frame clones and lacks some. Of approximately 400,000 clones listed, 90% to 97% are singletons. Sequences were obtained from memory CD8+ T cells sorted from blood. Receptors were obtained from a young man in good health. Both conserved end residues are part of each CDR3. Fields, in order: V gene, D gene, clone size, J gene, CDR3 DNA, CDR3 protein. The D gene is left open where the match is weak. Clone sizes are given selectively: once, few, many, or a class where the clone is expanded.

v_gene: TRBV30
d_gene: TRBD2
abundance: once
j_gene: TRBJ2-3
CDR3nt: TGTGCCTGGAGGGCCCCTGGCGGGAGGGCGGGTACGCAGTATTTT
CDR3aa: CAWRAPGGRAGTQYF

v_gene: TRBV7-7
d_gene: TRBD1
abundance: NA
j_gene: TRBJ2-5
CDR3nt: TGTGCTAGCAGCTTACGAGGGGGCCTAGAGACCCAGTACTTC
CDR3aa: CASSLRGGLETQYF

v_gene: TRBV29-1
d_gene: TRBD2
abundance: NA
j_gene: TRBJ2-7
CDR3nt: TGCAGCGTTGAGGGACTAGGGGTCGAGCAGTACTTC
CDR3aa: CSVEGLGVEQYF

v_gene: TRBV7-2
d_gene: NA
abundance: NA
j_gene: TRBJ2-1
CDR3nt: TGTGCCAGCAGCCGGAGGCAGGACAATGAGCAGTTCTTC
CDR3aa: CASSRRQDNEQFF

v_gene: TRBV7-9
d_gene: NA
abundance: NA
j_gene: TRBJ1-5
CDR3nt: TGTGCCAGCAGCTTATGGGAAAATCAGCCCCAGCATTTT
CDR3aa: CASSLWENQPQHF

v_gene: TRBV10-1
d_gene: NA
abundance: NA
j_gene: TRBJ2-7
CDR3nt: TGCGCCAGCAGTCCAGGGGCCTACTACGAGCAGTACTTC
CDR3aa: CASSPGAYYEQYF

v_gene: TRBV5-4
d_gene: NA
abundance: NA
j_gene: TRBJ2-2
CDR3nt: TGTGCCAGCAGCTTTCGACCCGGGGAGCTGTTTTTT
CDR3aa: CASSFRPGELFF

v_gene: TRBV15
d_gene: NA
abundance: NA
j_gene: TRBJ2-1
CDR3nt: TGTGCCACCAGCAGAGGGGATTCCTACAATGAGCAGTTCTTC
CDR3aa: CATSRGDSYNEQFF

v_gene: TRBV5-6
d_gene: TRBD1
abundance: once
j_gene: TRBJ1-1
CDR3nt: TGTGCCAGCAGCTTGGAACAGGGGAGGATGAACACTGAAGCTTTCTTT
CDR3aa: CASSLEQGRMNTEAFF

v_gene: TRBV27
d_gene: NA
abundance: NA
j_gene: TRBJ2-1
CDR3nt: TGTGCCAGCGGAAGCTCCTACAATGAGCAGTTCTTC
CDR3aa: CASGSSYNEQFF

v_gene: TRBV19
d_gene: NA
abundance: NA
j_gene: TRBJ2-5
CDR3nt: TGTGCCAGTAGTATTTGGGGCCACGGGGGCGAGACCCAGTACTTC
CDR3aa: CASSIWGHGGETQYF

v_gene: TRBV29-1
d_gene: NA
abundance: few
j_gene: TRBJ1-1
CDR3nt: TGCAGCGTTAGTGACCTCAGGGAAAACACTGAAGCTTTCTTT
CDR3aa: CSVSDLRENTEAFF

v_gene: TRBV27
d_gene: NA
abundance: NA
j_gene: TRBJ2-6
CDR3nt: TGTGCCAGCACCTCCAGGGGGGCCAACGTCCTGACTTTC
CDR3aa: CASTSRGANVLTF

v_gene: TRBV6-6
d_gene: NA
abundance: NA
j_gene: TRBJ2-7
CDR3nt: TGTGCCAGCAGTTTCAGTACGAGACAGTACTTC
CDR3aa: CASSFSTRQYF

v_gene: TRBV4-1
d_gene: TRBD2
abundance: NA
j_gene: TRBJ2-3
CDR3nt: TGCGCCAGCAGCCCGGGGGGAGGCACAGATACGCAGTATTTT
CDR3aa: CASSPGGGTDTQYF

v_gene: TRBV25-1
d_gene: TRBD1
abundance: NA
j_gene: TRBJ1-2
CDR3nt: TGTGCCAGCAGTGTTGGGGACAGATATGGCTACACCTTC
CDR3aa: CASSVGDRYGYTF

v_gene: TRBV27
d_gene: NA
abundance: NA
j_gene: TRBJ1-5
CDR3nt: TGTGCCAGCAGGCGACAGGACGATCAGCCCCAGCATTTT
CDR3aa: CASRRQDDQPQHF

v_gene: TRBV6-5
d_gene: TRBD1
abundance: NA
j_gene: TRBJ2-7
CDR3nt: TGTGCCAGCAGTTACCGGGCGGGGCCAGGGGGCGCCGAGCAGTACTTC
CDR3aa: CASSYRAGPGGAEQYF

v_gene: TRBV10-3
d_gene: TRBD2
abundance: NA
j_gene: TRBJ2-2
CDR3nt: TGTGCCATCAGTGACTCTAGCGGCCCGAACACCGGGGAGCTGTTTTTT
CDR3aa: CAISDSSGPNTGELFF

v_gene: TRBV5-6
d_gene: NA
abundance: NA
j_gene: TRBJ2-5
CDR3nt: TGTGCCAGCAGCTTGTGGGTTGGCAACCAAGAGACCCAGTACTTC
CDR3aa: CASSLWVGNQETQYF

v_gene: TRBV6-6
d_gene: TRBD2
abundance: NA
j_gene: TRBJ2-7
CDR3nt: TGTGCCAGCAGAATGGGACTAGCTTACGAGCAGTACTTC
CDR3aa: CASRMGLAYEQYF

v_gene: TRBV29-1
d_gene: NA
abundance: NA
j_gene: TRBJ1-1
CDR3nt: TGCAGCGTTTACAGGAACACTGAAGCTTTCTTT
CDR3aa: CSVYRNTEAFF

v_gene: TRBV28
d_gene: NA
abundance: NA
j_gene: TRBJ2-2
CDR3nt: TGTGCCAGCAGTTTACAGAACACCGGGGAGCTGTTTTTT
CDR3aa: CASSLQNTGELFF

v_gene: TRBV5-1
d_gene: NA
abundance: NA
j_gene: TRBJ2-3
CDR3nt: TGCGCCAGCAGCTTGTATGGGGCGGTCACAGATACGCAGTATTTT
CDR3aa: CASSLYGAVTDTQYF

v_gene: TRBV27
d_gene: TRBD2
abundance: NA
j_gene: TRBJ2-2
CDR3nt: TGTGCCAGCAGTTTGTACCAAGGCGGGAGCACCGGGGAGCTGTTTTTT
CDR3aa: CASSLYQGGSTGELFF

v_gene: TRBV15
d_gene: NA
abundance: NA
j_gene: TRBJ1-2
CDR3nt: TGTGCCACCAGCAGAGGAGGGGGTTACTATGGCTACACCTTC
CDR3aa: CATSRGGGYYGYTF

v_gene: TRBV11-3
d_gene: NA
abundance: NA
j_gene: TRBJ2-5
CDR3nt: TGTGCCAGCAGGGTGACCGCTTACCAAGAGACCCAGTACTTC
CDR3aa: CASRVTAYQETQYF